The 27 T cell receptor beta chains given below trace back to one sample, sequenced in a study of T cell repertoires in cytomegalovirus infection. MiXCR, run by TCRdb on the reads, gives a single entry per CDR3 protein. The table includes hundreds of thousands of distinct CDR3 sequences, less than 35% detected once. These receptors lack a known antigen. The sample here was cultured CD8+ T cells from PBMCs, taken from culture after CMV antigen stimulation. These receptors originate from a human donor in good health (CMV status not recorded). Some clones in this sample may be carry-over from other donors' samples.

The chain couples TRBV19 to TRBJ2-7; the D is unclear. With 3 bases removed from V and 0 bases from J, the gap between germline ends came to 9 bases. The CDR3 extends over 14 amino acids. Germline CDR1 and CDR2: LNHDA and SQIVND (reference sequence). CDR3 sequence: CASSIGDLSYEQYF. In DNA, the CDR3 is TGTGCCAGTAGTATTGGGGATCTCTCCTACGAGCAGTACTTC. The whole variable domain, filled in from reference TRBV19 and TRBJ2-7, reads DGGITQSPKYLFRKEGQNVTLSCEQNLNHDAMYWYRQDPGQGLRLIYYSQIVNDFQKGDIAEGYSVSREKKESFPLTVTSAQKNPTAFYLCASSIGDLSYEQYFGPGTRLTVT.

CDR3 coding DNA: TGTGCCATCAGTGGGGCAGGGTGGGAGACCCAGTACTTC. Protein: CAISGAGWETQYF. The chain is built from TRBV10-3 and TRBJ2-5, with D tentatively TRBD1 (5 bases). This CDR3 is built from 13 residues. Germline V gene lookup returns CDR1 ENHRY and CDR2 SYGVKD. Trimming took 4 bases from V and 5 from J, leaving 11 bases between them.

V and J are TRBV11-2 and TRBJ1-1; 8 bases are a match to TRBD1. Germline assignment: CDR1 SGHAT and CDR2 FQNNGV. The CDR3 is made up of 17 amino acids. V trimming: 5 bases; J trimming: 0 bases; junction bases outside the gene matches: 11. CDR3 sequence reads: CASSPSGGFNMNTEAFF. The DNA for the CDR3 is TGTGCCAGCAGCCCCTCAGGGGGCTTTAACATGAACACTGAAGCTTTCTTT.

The chain carries TRBV15 and TRBJ1-3; 9 positions agree with TRBD1. The CDR3 totals 18 residues. The germline V gene encodes CDR1 LNHNV and CDR2 YYDKDF (reference sequence). The ends lost 4 bases at V and 1 base at J; junction bases unmatched: 11. The CDR3 loop is CATSTPFWDRASGNTIYF. In DNA form, the CDR3 reads TGTGCCACCAGCACTCCCTTCTGGGACAGGGCATCTGGAAACACCATATATTTT.

This rearrangement joins TRBV6-5 to TRBJ2-5, with D perhaps TRBD1 (5 bases). V dropped 6 bases and J dropped 2 bases, with 13 bases sitting between them. The CDR3 totals 14 residues. CDR1 and CDR2 (germline): MNHEY, SVGAGI. CDR3 bases: TGTGCCAGCAGGAACGACAGAAAACAAGAGACCCAGTACTTC. Amino acid sequence: CASRNDRKQETQYF.

This clonotype has a count of ten or more. This chain connects TRBV12-3 or TRBV12-4 to TRBJ1-1; D is undetermined. The V end lost 6 bases, the J end lost 0 bases, and 5 bases lay between the germline ends. The CDR3 length is 12 residues. This chain's CDR3 is CASRSLNTEAFF. In DNA, the CDR3 is TGTGCCAGCAGGTCCTTGAACACTGAAGCTTTCTTT.

Turning to this clonotype: Mismatch with germline at one junction end may stem from a read error. The chain links TRBV27 to TRBJ1-5, with 8 bases fitting TRBD1. Germline V CDR1 and CDR2: MNHEY, SMNVEV (reference sequence). The CDR3 contains 14 residues. This CDR3 reads CASSLQGANQPQRF. In DNA, the CDR3 is TGTGCCAGCAGTTTACAGGGGGCCAATCAGCCCCAGCGTTTT.

There are many counts of this clonotype. The chain links TRBV7-9 to TRBJ1-2, with D possibly being TRBD1 (5 bases). This CDR3 spans 12 amino acids. Germline-derived CDR1 and CDR2 are SEHNR and FQNEAQ (reference sequence). The V end lost 7 bases, the J end lost 4 bases, and 10 bases lay between the germline ends. CDR3 nucleotides: TGTGCCAGCATGGGCGGGGCCTATGGCTACACCTTC. Its translation: CASMGGAYGYTF.

This clonotype was seen a handful of times. This sequence joins TRBV7-9 and TRBJ2-1; D call uncertain. The CDR3 consists of 14 residues. The germline CDR1 and CDR2 sequences are SEHNR and FQNEAQ (reference sequence). For the CDR3, the DNA is TGTGTTCCCGACATTCAAGGTGATACTGGTGAGCAGTTCTTC. Protein sequence: CVPDIQGDTGEQFF. Variable domain in full (rest from reference TRBV7-9 and TRBJ2-1): DTGVSQNPRHKITKRGQNVTFRCDPISEHNRLYWYRQTLGQGPEFLTYFQNEAQLEKSRLLSDRFSAERPKGSFSTLEIQRTEQGDSAMYLCVPDIQGDTGEQFFGPGTRLTVL.

This CDR3 reads CSVETDEQFF. In nucleotides, the CDR3 is TGCAGCGTTGAGACGGATGAGCAGTTCTTC. V is TRBV29-1 and J is TRBJ2-1; D remains unclear. This CDR3 has 10 amino acids. Germline V CDR1 and CDR2: SQVTM, ANQGSEA. Trimming pared 3 bases from V and 8 bases from J, leaving 5 bases between.

This clonotype has a handful of counts. This chain joins TRBV6-1 and TRBJ2-6; tentatively, D is TRBD2 (6 bases). CDR3 length: 18 amino acids. The V and J ends lost 5 bases and 0 bases respectively, with 17 bases between them. Per the germline V gene, CDR1 is MNHNS and CDR2 is SASEGT. CDR3 loop: CASSFQGGPFSGANVLTF. CDR3 DNA sequence: TGTGCCAGCAGTTTCCAGGGAGGCCCTTTCTCTGGGGCCAACGTCCTGACTTTC.

V and J are TRBV2 and TRBJ1-2; the D gene is possibly TRBD1 (6 bases). There are 12 residues in the CDR3. Per the germline V gene, CDR1 is SNHLY and CDR2 is FYNNEI. The germline V and J ends were trimmed by 8 bases and 4 bases, with 11 bases remaining between them. The CDR3 spells CASEGEGYGYTF. The CDR3 DNA sequence: TGTGCCAGCGAGGGGGAAGGCTATGGCTACACCTTC.

In its sample, this clonotype was seen many times. The rearrangement uses TRBV7-6 and TRBJ2-1; D gene uncertain. Trimming took off 1 base at V and 8 bases at J, with 15 bases between the two ends. Germline CDR1 SGHVS, CDR2 FNYEAQ. The CDR3 consists of 15 residues. DNA for the CDR3: TGTGCCAGCAGCTTAGGGGCAGGCGAACGGGATGAGCAGTTCTTC. Translation gives CASSLGAGERDEQFF. Using reference TRBV7-6 and TRBJ2-1 for the parts outside the CDR3, the full variable domain is GAGVSQSPRYKVTKRGQDVALRCDPISGHVSLYWYRQALGQGPEFLTYFNYEAQQDKSGLPNDRFSAERPEGSISTLTIQRTEQRDSAMYRCASSLGAGERDEQFFGPGTRLTVL.

In this sample, this clonotype turned up a few times. The chain carries TRBV20-1 and TRBJ1-4, with D possibly matching TRBD1 (5 bases). CDR3 size: 15 residues. Trimming took off 0 bases at V and 6 bases at J, with 14 bases between the two ends. CDR1 and CDR2 from the germline V gene are DFQATT and SNEGSKA (reference sequence). The CDR3 sequence: CSAREQGTEDEKLFF. The CDR3 nucleotides read TGCAGTGCTAGAGAGCAGGGAACGGAGGATGAAAAACTGTTTTTT.

The chain is built from TRBV6-6 and TRBJ2-6; D not resolved. Trimming removed 0 bases from V and 0 bases from J, with 18 bases in between. Germline V gene sequence: CDR1 MNHNY, CDR2 SVGAGI (reference sequence). The CDR3 length is 20 residues. The CDR3 nucleotides are TGTGCCAGCAGTTACTCATTAGGGCAAACTCCAAGCTCTGGGGCCAACGTCCTGACTTTC. Its protein is CASSYSLGQTPSSGANVLTF.

This clonotype was seen many times. The chain couples TRBV11-2 to TRBJ2-2, with D perhaps TRBD1 (6 bases). Germline CDR1 and CDR2: SGHAT and FQNNGV. Between the trimmed V and J ends, which lost 5 bases and 0 bases, there was a span of 13 bases. The CDR3 covers 16 residues. This CDR3 is CASSHYRVPNTGELFF. CDR3 coding DNA: TGTGCCAGCAGCCACTACAGGGTTCCGAACACCGGGGAGCTGTTTTTT.

This clonotype was recorded a few times. The chain combines TRBV19 with TRBJ1-5, with D perhaps matching TRBD1 (6 bases). V was pared by 6 bases and J by 5 bases, with 20 bases between. Germline V CDR1 and CDR2: LNHDA, SQIVND (reference sequence). The length of the CDR3 is 16 residues. Written as DNA, the CDR3 is TGTGCCAGTAGGACTGCTGCAGGGGTTTGGGATCAGCCCCAGCATTTT. It specifies CASRTAAGVWDQPQHF.

Many counts were recorded for this clonotype. The chain has TRBV7-9 and TRBJ2-7; TRBD1 matches 8 bases. CDR1 is SEHNR, CDR2 FQNEAQ, per germline (reference sequence). This CDR3 has 13 residues. V lost 5 bases, J lost 2 bases, and 2 bases stayed unmatched. CDR3 amino acids: CASSPTGAYEQYV. CDR3 in DNA: TGTGCCAGCAGCCCGACAGGGGCCTACGAGCAGTACGTC.

The chain combines TRBV7-3 with TRBJ1-2, with 10 bases lining up with TRBD1. This CDR3 contains 17 residues. With 5 bases clipped from V and 7 bases from J, the junction kept 16 bases outside the gene matches. Germline assignment: CDR1 SGHTA and CDR2 FQGTGA. The DNA for the CDR3 is TGTGCCAGCAGCCGTACTGGGGACAGGGGCGTTTCGGGTGGCTACACCTTC. Its protein product is CASSRTGDRGVSGGYTF.

This clonotype was counted at least ten times. The chain links TRBV7-2 to TRBJ1-1; no definite D call. In germline, CDR1 is SGHTA, CDR2 FQGNSA. The CDR3 contains 16 residues. Trimming stripped 1 base from V and 6 bases from J, with 18 bases between. The CDR3 coding sequence is TGTGCCAGCAGCTTAGGTGTACACCCTGGGATCGCTGAAGCTTTCTTT. Translating gives CASSLGVHPGIAEAFF.

This clonotype was detected ten times or more. The V call is TRBV7-2, the J call TRBJ2-1; no clear D. The V and J ends lost 2 bases and 9 bases respectively, with 11 bases between them. Germline CDR1 is SGHTA and CDR2 is FQGNSA. This CDR3 contains 13 residues. CDR3 sequence (DNA): TGTGCCAGCAGCTTATATGGGTCTAGTGAGCAGTTCTTC. Protein sequence: CASSLYGSSEQFF.

In this sample, this clonotype turned up many times. V is TRBV5-1 and J is TRBJ1-1, with 9 nucleotides matching TRBD1. The V and J ends lost 0 bases and 0 bases, in that order; junction bases with no gene match: 12. Germline CDR1 SGHRS, CDR2 YFSETQ. The CDR3 length is 19 residues. The DNA of the CDR3 is TGCGCCAGCAGCTTGGTGGCCCGCGGGACAGGGAATATGAACACTGAAGCTTTCTTT. Its translation: CASSLVARGTGNMNTEAFF.

The chain links TRBV4-1 to TRBJ2-5, with D perhaps given as TRBD1 or TRBD2 (5 bases each). Trimming pared 4 bases from V and 5 bases from J, leaving 20 bases between. In germline, CDR1 is MGHRA, CDR2 YSYEKL. The CDR3 totals 16 residues. The CDR3 here is CASSPPGQAGRETQYF. The CDR3 bases are TGCGCCAGCAGCCCCCCGGGGCAGGCGGGTCGCGAGACCCAGTACTTC.

Worth noting for this clonotype: A junction end diverges from the germline sequence, so it may reflect a read error. DNA of the CDR3: TGTGTCAGCAGCCAGGAAGACAGGGCGAGAAATGAAAAACTGTTTTTT. It codes for CVSSQEDRARNEKLFF. The J gene is TRBJ1-4, the V gene TRBV4-2; 7 positions agree with TRBD1. Germline assignment: CDR1 LGHNA and CDR2 YNFKEQ. The CDR3 consists of 16 residues.

In its sample, this clonotype was seen many times. V is TRBV28 and J is TRBJ1-1; TRBD1 agrees at 7 bases. Germline lookup yields CDR1 MDHEN and CDR2 SYDVKM. V lost 5 bases to trimming and J lost 1 base; unmatched junction nucleotides: 7. The CDR3 is 15 residues long. CDR3 coding DNA: TGTGCCAGCAGTCTTACCAGGGGGAGGAACACTGAAGCTTTCTTT. Its protein product is CASSLTRGRNTEAFF.

The J gene is TRBJ2-7, the V gene TRBV6-5; 10 bases fit TRBD1. CDR3 length: 15 residues. Germline values: CDR1 MNHEY, CDR2 SVGAGI. With V trimmed by 6 bases and J by 3 bases, 8 bases remained unmatched. DNA of the CDR3: TGTGCCAGCAGGGAGGCCGGGACAGGGGTCTACGAGCAGTACTTC. This codes for CASREAGTGVYEQYF.

For this clonotype: A much larger clone is a single base away; this may be a read error. This chain connects TRBV7-6 to TRBJ2-1; D possibly corresponds to TRBD1 (6 bases). This CDR3 region has 13 residues. The germline V gene encodes CDR1 SGHVS and CDR2 FNYEAQ. The CDR3 nucleotides read TGTGCCAACAGCTTAGGGGGACCCAATGAGCAGTTCTTC. Translation: CANSLGGPNEQFF.